Following are 13 T cell receptor beta chains from one sample sequenced in a study of blood T cell repertoires in COVID-19. Method: immunoSEQ multiplex PCR; TCRdb's copy keeps in-frame clones and lacks some. Of 150,000 to 200,000 clones in the sample, roughly 84% are singletons; the top ten hold about 11%. Sequences were obtained from peripheral blood. Receptors originate from a woman older than 75 with active or convalescent COVID-19.

This chain joins TRBV9 and TRBJ2-3; 8 positions agree with TRBD2. Germline assignment: CDR1 SGDLS and CDR2 YYNGEE. J lost 3 bases, V lost 2 bases, and 5 bases had no gene match. This CDR3 region has 15 residues. CDR3 loop: CASSVQRERTDTQYF. In DNA form, the CDR3 reads TGTGCCAGCAGCGTCCAGCGGGAGAGAACAGATACGCAGTATTTT.

This clone is a singleton in its sample. The chain is built from TRBV3-1 (or the pseudogene TRBV3-2) and TRBJ1-1; 8 nucleotides match TRBD1. This CDR3 has 15 residues. The V gene end was trimmed by 3 bases and the J gene end by 6 bases; junction bases not matched to a gene: 9. Germline CDR1 LGHDT, CDR2 YNNKEL (reference sequence). Here the CDR3 reads CASSQTDRAGAEAFF. The CDR3 DNA is TGTGCCAGCAGCCAGACGGACAGGGCTGGCGCTGAAGCTTTCTTT.

This clone was found a few times. The chain carries TRBV29-1 and TRBJ1-1; 9 nucleotides agree with TRBD1. The trim removed 7 bases at V and 5 bases at J, leaving 5 bases unmatched. Germline CDR1 reads SQVTM; CDR2 reads ANQGSEA. The CDR3 has 12 amino acids. This CDR3 reads CSAGTGWTEAFF. DNA for the CDR3: TGCAGCGCTGGGACAGGGTGGACTGAAGCTTTCTTT.

This chain connects TRBV28 to TRBJ2-1; 7 nucleotides align to TRBD1. Trimming at V came to 7 bases and at J to 9 bases, leaving 12 bases not matched to a gene. Germline CDR1 and CDR2: MDHEN and SYDVKM. This CDR3 contains 14 residues. The CDR3 DNA sequence: TGTGCCAGCATCCGGGACAGCGGCTACGGTGAGCAGTTCTTC. This codes for CASIRDSGYGEQFF.

The chain uses TRBV10-1 and TRBJ1-6; D remains ambiguous. This CDR3 is built from 14 residues. Germline CDR1 and CDR2: WNHNN and SYGVQD (reference sequence). Trimming left V 3 bases short and J 3 bases short, with 6 bases between. This chain's CDR3 is CASSDGSYNSPLHF. The CDR3 DNA follows: TGCGCCAGCAGTGACGGGAGCTATAATTCACCCCTCCACTTT.

The J gene is TRBJ1-4, the V gene TRBV27; TRBD1 aligns across 8 bases. With 8 bases clipped from V and 4 bases from J, the junction kept 9 bases outside the gene matches. Germline CDR1 and CDR2: MNHEY and SMNVEV (reference sequence). There are 15 residues in the CDR3. CDR3 loop: CASGKWDRINEKLFF. CDR3 bases: TGTGCCAGCGGAAAATGGGACAGGATTAATGAAAAACTGTTTTTT. Full variable domain (remainder filled in from reference TRBV27 and TRBJ1-4): EAQVTQNPRYLITVTGKKLTVTCSQNMNHEYMSWYRQDPGLGLRQIYYSMNVEVTDKGDVPEGYKVSRKEKRNFPLILESPSPNQTSLYFCASGKWDRINEKLFFGSGTQLSVL.

The gene calls are TRBV7-9 and TRBJ1-6; D call uncertain. The CDR3 is 15 residues long. V shed 5 bases and J shed 8 bases, with 16 bases lying between them. CDR1 SEHNR and CDR2 FQNEAQ come from the germline V gene (reference sequence). CDR3 sequence reads: CASSPRVGSDSPLHF. In nucleotides, the CDR3 is TGTGCCAGCAGCCCCCGGGTGGGGAGTGATTCACCCCTCCACTTT.

The chain links TRBV2 to TRBJ1-6; D may be TRBD1 (6 bases). Germline CDR1 reads SNHLY; CDR2 reads FYNNEI. This CDR3 has 19 amino acids. The ends were cut back, 3 bases at V and 12 bases at J, with 30 bases in the middle. In DNA, the CDR3 is TGTGCCAGCAGTGATGGGTTGAGGGGGGGGCCCAAGTTTGGAGAACCCCTCCACTTT. It is translated as CASSDGLRGGPKFGEPLHF.

The chain couples TRBV28 to TRBJ2-4; D is unclear. Trimming took 0 bases from V and 0 from J, leaving 12 bases between them. CDR1 and CDR2 from the germline V gene are MDHEN and SYDVKM. The CDR3 consists of 17 residues. The CDR3 region has the DNA TGTGCCAGCAGTTTATGGGGCAACGGTCTAGCCAAAAACATTCAGTACTTC. Amino acid sequence: CASSLWGNGLAKNIQYF.

This rearrangement joins TRBV6-5 to TRBJ1-4; possibly TRBD1 for D (6 bases). Germline CDR1 is MNHEY and CDR2 is SVGAGI. The CDR3 is made up of 12 amino acids. The ends were cut back, 6 bases at V and 8 bases at J, with 10 bases in the middle. The CDR3 coding sequence is TGTGCCAGCAGCGGACAGACGGAAAAACTGTTTTTT. It translates to CASSGQTEKLFF.

This clone was seen a few times. The chain links TRBV7-2 to TRBJ2-1; D is undetermined. V lost 1 base and J 15 bases, leaving 16 bases between the germline ends. The germline CDR1 and CDR2 sequences are SGHTA and FQGNSA. CDR3 length equals 13 residues. This CDR3 is CASSLDRFVSGFF. CDR3 in DNA: TGTGCCAGCAGCTTAGACCGATTTGTATCAGGGTTCTTC.

The V and J genes are TRBV28 and TRBJ1-3, with TRBD1 identical over 7 bases. V lost 3 bases, J lost 0 bases, and 8 bases stayed unmatched. Per germline, CDR1 MDHEN and CDR2 SYDVKM. The CDR3 runs to 17 residues. The CDR3 sequence is CASSFGGQSFSGNTIYF. CDR3 nucleotides: TGTGCCAGCAGTTTCGGGGGACAGAGCTTCTCTGGAAACACCATATATTTT.

V and J are TRBV27 and TRBJ2-5; maybe TRBD2 (5 bases). CDR3 length equals 15 residues. Trimming took off 2 bases at V and 0 bases at J, with 10 bases between the two ends. The germline V gene has CDR1 MNHEY and CDR2 SMNVEV (reference sequence). The CDR3 DNA is TGTGCCAGCAGTTTAACAGTAGCGCACCAAGAGACCCAGTACTTC. As protein: CASSLTVAHQETQYF.